The T cell receptor beta chain under discussion was sequenced for a study of cytomegalovirus exposure and HLA in healthy donors. Trimming stripped 7 bases from V and 1 base from J, with 11 bases between. The CDR3 is 13 amino acids. Germline V gene data show CDR1 as SGHRS and CDR2 as YFSETQ. Study-wide results and caveats: Cytomegalovirus status, reportedly, was diagnosed with high specificity and sensitivity by the classifier.

PCR used 60 Vbeta primers and 13 Jbeta primers. Sequencing was performed with immunoSEQ multiplex PCR; in TCRdb, only in-frame clones are kept and a portion is missing. The sample comprises roughly 60,000 clones, approximately 80% of which are singletons, and 3% to 4% rests with the top ten. In regard to this clone: Its target is not known.

This chain joins TRBV5-1 and TRBJ1-1; perhaps TRBD1 as D (6 bases). The sample taken for sequencing was PBMCs. This receptor was obtained from a middle-aged woman in good health and CMV-seropositive. The chain's CDR3 is CASGRGSNTEAFF. Here the CDR3 DNA reads TGCGCCAGCGGCAGGGGATCGAACACTGAAGCTTTCTTT.